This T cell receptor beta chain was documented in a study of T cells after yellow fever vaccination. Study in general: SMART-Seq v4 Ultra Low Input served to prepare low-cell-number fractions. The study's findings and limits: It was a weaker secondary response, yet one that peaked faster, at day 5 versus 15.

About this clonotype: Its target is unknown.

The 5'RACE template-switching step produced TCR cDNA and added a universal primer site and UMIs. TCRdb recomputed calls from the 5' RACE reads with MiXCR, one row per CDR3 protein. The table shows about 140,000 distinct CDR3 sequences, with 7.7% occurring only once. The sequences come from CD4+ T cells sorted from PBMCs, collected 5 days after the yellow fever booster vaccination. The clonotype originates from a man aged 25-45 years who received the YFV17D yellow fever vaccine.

The CDR3 sequence is CASGLGTRAGLAGSYEQYF. For the CDR3, the DNA is TGTGCCAGCGGTCTCGGGACTCGCGCTGGATTAGCGGGCTCCTACGAGCAGTACTTC. The chain links TRBV11-2 to TRBJ2-7, with TRBD2 matching over 7 bases. The CDR3 is made up of 19 amino acids. CDR1 and CDR2 from the germline V gene are SGHAT and FQNNGV. V shed 8 bases and J 0 bases; nucleotides not matched to a gene: 22.